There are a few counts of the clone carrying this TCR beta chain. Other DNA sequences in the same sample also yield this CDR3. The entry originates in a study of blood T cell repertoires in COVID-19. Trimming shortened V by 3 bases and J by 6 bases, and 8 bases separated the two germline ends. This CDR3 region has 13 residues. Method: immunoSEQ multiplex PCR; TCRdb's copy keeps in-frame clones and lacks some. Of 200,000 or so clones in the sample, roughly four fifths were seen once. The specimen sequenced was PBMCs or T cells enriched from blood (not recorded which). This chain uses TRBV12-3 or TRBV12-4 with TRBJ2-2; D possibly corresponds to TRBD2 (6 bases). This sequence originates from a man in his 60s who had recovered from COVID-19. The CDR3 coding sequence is TGTGCCAGCAGTTTGGGAGGTCCCGGGGAGCTGTTTTTT. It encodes CASSLGGPGELFF.